This T cell receptor beta chain was observed in a study of CD8+CD57+ T cells in acquired aplastic anemia (dated by TCRdb to the late 2010s). Turning to the overall study: Extracted DNA from sorted CD4+ and CD8+ cells averaged about 2.9 ug, ranging from roughly 0.2 to 30 ug. CD8+CD57+ expansion was defined as frequency above the mean frequency observed in healthy subjects. Findings and caveats that apply to the study as a whole: Although roughly 30 CD8+ CDR3 sequences were shared by patients and controls, these sequences appeared highly expressed in patients and within the immunodominant clones of patients. Patients and healthy controls showed no significant difference in CD8+ Simpson's diversity (P=0.060).

The table lists this clonotype with many counts. No cognate antigen has been identified for it. Per-base qualities were not stored, and no clone one base away is much larger. Trimming takes 0 bases off V and 7 bases off J; junction bases not matched to a gene: 9. There are 16 amino acids in the CDR3, from cysteine to phenylalanine inclusive. The read is trimmed to its CDR3 DNA, 48 bases read in frame from base 1. Taken from the germline V gene, the CDR1 and CDR2 loops are MNHEY and SVGAGI. Flow cytometry had shown CD8+CD57+ cell expansion in the patients selected for sequencing. Severe acquired aplastic anemia was diagnosed in all patients according to International Study of Aplastic Anemia and Agranulocytosis and Camitta criteria. No therapy had been received by the patients at the time of blood sampling. The study deep-sequenced TCR repertoires of sorted CD4+ and CD8+ blood T cells from severe aplastic anemia patients and healthy subjects. In the USA, patient enrollment took place under clinicaltrials.gov protocols 00001620, 01623167, 00001397, 00071045, 00081523 and 00961064. Ficoll-Paque density gradient centrifugation was used to isolate peripheral blood mononuclear cells. Before DNA extraction, CD4+ and CD8+ T cells were sorted with FACS or magnetic beads.

Profiling of TCR beta VDJ combinations and CDR3 sequences used genomic DNA as the template. TCR repertoire sequencing was run on an Illumina HiSeq 2000. In the source study's methods: Repertoires were assessed using TRBV/TRBJ rearrangement plots, CDR3 size and DJ length profiles, and Simpson's diversity index. Whichever DNA sequence was most abundant in the deep sequencing data was defined as the immunodominant clone. CDR3 amino acid sequences were screened for sharing across subjects and were compared with published repertoires and the VDJdb database. In-frame beta chains were kept once TCRdb had trimmed the public reads at Q25 with fastp and called clones with MiXCR. Each record represents a unique CDR3 protein, reported with the most common genes and DNA among its rows. Clone size and V and J calls follow TCRdb, not the original study. The sample contains hundreds of thousands of distinct CDR3 sequences, 40% to 50% of them found a single time. The ten largest clones capture about 7.8% of the sample.

This chain joins TRBV6-5 to TRBJ2-7; 10 nucleotides in the junction match TRBD2. The sequence was obtained from a human donor with aplastic anemia. Sequenced input: sorted CD4+, CD8+, or CD8+CD57+ T cells (not recorded which) from PBMCs. The nucleotides read TGTGCCAGCAGTTACTCGTGGGCTAGCGGGAGCGAAGAGCAGTACTTC. Protein translation: CASSYSWASGSEEQYF.